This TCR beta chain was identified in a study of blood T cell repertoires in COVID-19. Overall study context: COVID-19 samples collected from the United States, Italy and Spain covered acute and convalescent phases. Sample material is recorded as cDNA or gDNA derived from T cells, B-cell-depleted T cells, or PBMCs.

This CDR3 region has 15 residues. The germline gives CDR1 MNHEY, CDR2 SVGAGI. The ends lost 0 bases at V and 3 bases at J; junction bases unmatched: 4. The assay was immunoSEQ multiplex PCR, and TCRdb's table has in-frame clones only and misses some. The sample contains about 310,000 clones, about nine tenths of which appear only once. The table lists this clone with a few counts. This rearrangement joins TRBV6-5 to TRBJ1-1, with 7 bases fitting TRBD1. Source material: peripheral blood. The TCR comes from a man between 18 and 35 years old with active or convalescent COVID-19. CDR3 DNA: TGTGCCAGCAGTTACTCGAACAGGGGACACACTGAAGCTTTCTTT. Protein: CASSYSNRGHTEAFF.